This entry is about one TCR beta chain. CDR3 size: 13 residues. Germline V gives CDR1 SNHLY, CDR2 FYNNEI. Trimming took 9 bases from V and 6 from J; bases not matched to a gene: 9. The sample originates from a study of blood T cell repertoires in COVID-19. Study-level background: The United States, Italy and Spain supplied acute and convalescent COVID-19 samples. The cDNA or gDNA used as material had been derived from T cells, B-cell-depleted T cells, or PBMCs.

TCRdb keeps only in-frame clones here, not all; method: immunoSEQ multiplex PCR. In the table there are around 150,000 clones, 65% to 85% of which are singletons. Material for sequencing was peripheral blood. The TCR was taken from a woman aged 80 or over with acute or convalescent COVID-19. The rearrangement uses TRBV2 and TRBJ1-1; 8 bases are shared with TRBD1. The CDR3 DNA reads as TGTGCCAGTTCGGACAGGGAAGAGGCTGAAGCTTTCTTT. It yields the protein CASSDREEAEAFF.